Following are 4 T cell receptor beta chains from one sample sequenced in a study of cytomegalovirus exposure and HLA in healthy donors. Primers for the PCR totalled 60 Vbeta and 13 Jbeta. Profiled with immunoSEQ multiplex PCR; TCRdb holds only in-frame clones, not every one. The data contain 210,000 or so clones, about nine tenths of them seen just once; the ten biggest clones take up over 1%. Sequencing used PBMCs. The source is a man aged 25 to 45 in good health and CMV-seronegative.

The gene calls are TRBV5-1 and TRBJ2-1; 7 bases agree with TRBD2. The germline CDR1 and CDR2 sequences are SGHRS and YFSETQ. V shed 6 bases and J 9 bases; nucleotides not matched to a gene: 3. The CDR3 consists of 11 residues. The CDR3 loop is CASMWGGEQFF. As DNA, the CDR3 is TGCGCCAGCATGTGGGGGGGTGAGCAGTTCTTC.

The chain uses TRBV30 and TRBJ2-2, with D maybe TRBD2 (5 bases). Germline V gene lookup returns CDR1 GTSNPN and CDR2 SVGIG (reference sequence). V was pared by 6 bases and J by 4 bases, with 15 bases between. The CDR3 runs to 14 residues. The CDR3 region is CACLAPATTGELFF. The DNA of the CDR3 is TGTGCCTGCCTAGCACCCGCGACCACCGGGGAGCTGTTTTTT.

The J gene is TRBJ1-2, the V gene TRBV11-2; D possibly corresponds to TRBD1 (5 bases). The CDR3 has 15 amino acids. Germline values: CDR1 SGHAT, CDR2 FQNNGV. The V end lost 0 bases, the J end lost 7 bases, and 15 bases lay between the germline ends. Here the CDR3 DNA reads TGTGCCAGCAGCTTAGAGGTAGTGGGCGGGGCTGGCTACACCTTC. Translation gives CASSLEVVGGAGYTF.

This clone was seen a single time. This sequence joins TRBV11-2 and TRBJ1-1; TRBD1 might be the D (5 bases). Germline V CDR1 and CDR2: SGHAT, FQNNGV. The CDR3 runs to 14 residues. Between the trimmed V and J ends, which lost 3 bases and 2 bases, there was a span of 10 bases. The DNA for the CDR3 is TGTGCCAGCAGCTTCCAGGGTTACAACACTGAAGCTTTCTTT. It codes for CASSFQGYNTEAFF. The complete variable domain, with remaining parts taken from reference TRBV11-2 and TRBJ1-1, reads EAGVAQSPRYKIIEKRQSVAFWCNPISGHATLYWYQQILGQGPKLLIQFQNNGVVDDSQLPKDRFSAERLKGVDSTLKIQPAKLEDSAVYLCASSFQGYNTEAFFGQGTRLTVV.